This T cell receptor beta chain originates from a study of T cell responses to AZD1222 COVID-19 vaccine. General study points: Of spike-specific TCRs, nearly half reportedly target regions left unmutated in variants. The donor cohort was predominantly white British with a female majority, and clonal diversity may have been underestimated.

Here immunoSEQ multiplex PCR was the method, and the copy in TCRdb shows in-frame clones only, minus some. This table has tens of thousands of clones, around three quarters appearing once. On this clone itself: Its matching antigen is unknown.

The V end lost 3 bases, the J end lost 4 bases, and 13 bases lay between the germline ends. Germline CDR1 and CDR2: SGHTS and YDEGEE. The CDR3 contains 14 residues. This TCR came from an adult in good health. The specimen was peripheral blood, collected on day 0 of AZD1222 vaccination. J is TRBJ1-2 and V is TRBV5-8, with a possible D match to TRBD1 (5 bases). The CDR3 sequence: CASSWVEGAYGYTF. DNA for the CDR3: TGTGCCAGCAGCTGGGTAGAAGGGGCCTATGGCTACACCTTC.